A single T cell receptor beta chain is shown here with its context. No antigen is known for it. The data are from a study of a mutant IDH1 vaccine in newly diagnosed glioma. Study information: In some groups vaccination began 4-6 weeks post-radiotherapy; others received it with temozolomide. Participants attended visit V12, the safety follow-up, at week 35, and then attended visit V13 at week 47. General observations from the study: Immune responses induced by vaccination arose in 93.3% of the patients.

Germline trimming cut 7 bases from V and 1 base from J; bases unmatched to any gene: 14. Per the germline V gene, CDR1 is SGHRS and CDR2 is YFSETQ. The CDR3 is made up of 17 amino acids. Time point of the sample: week 47, end of study. All doses held 300 ug of mutant IDH1 20-mer peptide, with topical imiquimod. The donors had new WHO grade 3 or 4 astrocytomas; these were IDH1-mutant and ATRX-lost. Repertoires were generated with immunoSEQ multiplex PCR, while TCRdb's copy carries only in-frame clones and drops some. The sample includes some 50,000 clones, approximately 64% of them seen just once. Sequencing used peripheral blood mononuclear cells (PBMCs), obtained from a glioma patient whose treatment included an IDH1 peptide vaccine. The rearrangement joins TRBV5-1 to TRBJ1-1, with TRBD1 matching over 9 bases. The TCR sequence derives from a man in his forties with glioma. Some clones in this sample may be carry-over from other donors' samples. The CDR3 sequence: CASRPYGQGRPNTEAFF. In DNA form, the CDR3 reads TGCGCCAGCCGTCCATACGGACAGGGGAGACCGAACACTGAAGCTTTCTTT.